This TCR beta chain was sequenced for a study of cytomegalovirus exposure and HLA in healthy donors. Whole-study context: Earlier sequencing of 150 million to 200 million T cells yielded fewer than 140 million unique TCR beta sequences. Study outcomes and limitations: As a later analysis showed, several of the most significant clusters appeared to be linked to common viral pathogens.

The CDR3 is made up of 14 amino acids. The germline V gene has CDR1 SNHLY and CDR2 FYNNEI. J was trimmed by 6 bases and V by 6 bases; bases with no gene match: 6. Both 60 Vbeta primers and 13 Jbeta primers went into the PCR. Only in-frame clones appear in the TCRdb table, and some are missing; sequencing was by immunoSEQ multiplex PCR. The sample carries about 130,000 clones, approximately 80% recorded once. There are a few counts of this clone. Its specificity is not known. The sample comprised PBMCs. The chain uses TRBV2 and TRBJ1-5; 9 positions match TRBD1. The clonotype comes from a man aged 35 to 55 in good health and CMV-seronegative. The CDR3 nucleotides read TGTGCCAGCAGCACACAGGGGGCGGGTCAGCCCCAGCATTTT. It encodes CASSTQGAGQPQHF.